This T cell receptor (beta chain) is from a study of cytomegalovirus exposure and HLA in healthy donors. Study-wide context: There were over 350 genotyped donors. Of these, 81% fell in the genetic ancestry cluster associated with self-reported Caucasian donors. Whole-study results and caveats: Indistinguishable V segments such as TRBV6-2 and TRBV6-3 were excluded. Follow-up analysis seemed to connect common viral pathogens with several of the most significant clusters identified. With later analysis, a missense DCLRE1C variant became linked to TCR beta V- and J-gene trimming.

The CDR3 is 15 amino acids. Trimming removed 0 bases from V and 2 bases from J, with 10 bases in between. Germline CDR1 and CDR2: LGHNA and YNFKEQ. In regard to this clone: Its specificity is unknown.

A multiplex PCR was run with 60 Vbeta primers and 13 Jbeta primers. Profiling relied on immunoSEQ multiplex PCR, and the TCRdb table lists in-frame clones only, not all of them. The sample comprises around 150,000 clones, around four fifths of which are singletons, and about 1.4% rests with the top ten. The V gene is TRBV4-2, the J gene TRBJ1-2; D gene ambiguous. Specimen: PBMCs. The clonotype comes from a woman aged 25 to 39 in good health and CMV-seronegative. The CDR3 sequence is CASSQEANTNYGYTF. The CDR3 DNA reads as TGTGCCAGCAGCCAAGAGGCCAACACAAACTATGGCTACACCTTC.